This entry lists 28 T cell receptor beta chains sequenced from one sample in a study of early T cells in non-severe SARS-CoV-2 infection. From the 5' RACE reads, TCRdb called clonotypes with MiXCR, one entry per CDR3 protein. The repertoire consists of tens of thousands of distinct CDR3 sequences, with over 13% occurring once and the leading ten covering 3% to 3.5%. Sequencing used whole blood. The receptors stem from an adult who was a healthcare worker with PCR-confirmed SARS-CoV-2 infection or an uninfected control (not recorded which).

The count of this clonotype is one. The gene calls are TRBV7-3 and TRBJ2-7, with D hard to call. With 0 bases removed from V and 9 bases from J, the gap between germline ends came to 12 bases. CDR3 length: 13 amino acids. CDR1 and CDR2 (germline): SGHTA, FQGTGA. CDR3 protein: CASSLTEGLRQYF. The CDR3 nucleotides read TGTGCCAGCAGCTTAACGGAAGGGCTCCGGCAGTACTTC.

This clonotype was found a few times. The genes are TRBV25-1 and TRBJ1-2, with 8 nucleotides matching TRBD1. CDR1 is MGHDK, CDR2 SYGVNS, per germline. The V and J ends lost 2 bases and 4 bases, in that order; junction bases with no gene match: 9. The CDR3 runs 16 residues. CDR3: CASSETGGALGYGYTF. Here the CDR3 DNA reads TGTGCCAGCAGTGAAACAGGGGGGGCGCTTGGCTATGGCTACACCTTC.

V and J are TRBV7-2 and TRBJ1-1; D not certain. CDR3 length: 15 amino acids. CDR1 and CDR2 from the germline V gene are SGHTA and FQGNSA. With 7 bases removed from V and 0 bases from J, the gap between germline ends came to 15 bases. The DNA of the CDR3 is TGTGCCAGCAACCTAGGTCCTACAGTGAACACTGAAGCTTTCTTT. This translates into CASNLGPTVNTEAFF. Drawing the rest from reference TRBV7-2 and TRBJ1-1, the complete variable domain is GAGVSQSPSNKVTEKGKDVELRCDPISGHTALYWYRQSLGQGLEFLIYFQGNSAPDKSGLPSDRFSAERTGGSVSTLTIQRTQQEDSAVYLCASNLGPTVNTEAFFGQGTRLTVV.

Ten or more counts support this clonotype. The rearrangement uses TRBV29-1 and TRBJ2-7; 7 bases fit TRBD1. Germline loops: CDR1 SQVTM, CDR2 ANQGSEA. With 5 bases clipped from V and 7 bases from J, the junction kept 8 bases outside the gene matches. This CDR3 spans 12 amino acids. The CDR3 nucleotides are TGCAGCGTTAGGACAGGCCCCGGGGAGCAGTACTTC. Translation gives CSVRTGPGEQYF.

Many counts were recorded for this clonotype. The V call is TRBV5-1, the J call TRBJ2-1, with TRBD2 matching over 7 bases. The V gene's germline CDR1 is SGHRS and CDR2 YFSETQ. The CDR3 is made up of 14 amino acids. V shed 1 base and J 3 bases; nucleotides not matched to a gene: 1. CDR3 protein: CASSLRGDYNEQFF. The CDR3 DNA reads TGCGCCAGCAGCTTGCGGGGGGACTACAATGAGCAGTTCTTC.

The chain joins TRBV19 to TRBJ1-2; D remains ambiguous. In germline, CDR1 is LNHDA, CDR2 SQIVND (reference sequence). This CDR3 is built from 15 residues. V was shortened by 4 bases and J by 4 bases, with 16 bases between the two germline ends. The DNA for the CDR3 is TGTGCCAGTAGTACTGTAGGGTTTGATTCCTATGGCTACACCTTC. Protein product: CASSTVGFDSYGYTF.

This clonotype was seen repeatedly, ten times or more. This sequence joins TRBV29-1 and TRBJ1-1, with D uncertain. CDR3 size: 13 residues. The V end lost 0 bases, the J end lost 13 bases, and 18 bases lay between the germline ends. Per germline, CDR1 SQVTM and CDR2 ANQGSEA. CDR3 region: CSVEDQGGREYFF. The CDR3 nucleotides read TGCAGCGTTGAAGATCAAGGAGGGAGGGAATATTTCTTT.

This clonotype has a handful of counts. CDR3 nucleotides: TGTGCCAGCAGTTACCCGACCCACCGAGTCTGGGAGCGGGGGAGCTCCTACAATGAGCAGTTCTTC. It specifies CASSYPTHRVWERGSSYNEQFF. This rearrangement joins TRBV6-2 or TRBV6-3 to TRBJ2-1; 8 positions agree with TRBD2. Germline CDR1 reads MNHEY; CDR2 reads SVGEGT. The CDR3 is 22 amino acids. The V gene end was trimmed by 2 bases and the J gene end by 0 bases; junction bases not matched to a gene: 21.

This clonotype occurred many times. V gene TRBV20-1 combines with J gene TRBJ2-1; 7 nucleotides align to TRBD2. Germline V gene sequence: CDR1 DFQATT, CDR2 SNEGSKA (reference sequence). The V segment lost 5 bases and the J segment 9 bases; nucleotides outside the gene matches: 7. The CDR3 spans 12 residues. The CDR3 coding sequence is TGCAGTGCTCCATTTCTAGCGGTTGAGCAGTTCTTC. Translating gives CSAPFLAVEQFF.

This clonotype was seen more than once but under ten times. This rearrangement joins TRBV14 to TRBJ2-3; no definite D call. Trimming took 4 bases from V and 10 from J, leaving 9 bases between them. The CDR3 spans 11 residues. Germline V gene data show CDR1 as SGHDN and CDR2 as FVKESK. This CDR3 reads CASSPGRAQYF. CDR3 bases: TGTGCCAGCAGCCCCGGCCGCGCGCAGTATTTT.

Note on this clonotype: A much larger clone is a single base away; this may be a read error. This chain connects TRBV5-1 to TRBJ2-3; 10 positions agree with TRBD2. The CDR3 has 19 residues. Germline V lookup: CDR1 SGHRS, CDR2 YFSETQ. The CDR3 DNA follows: TGCGCCAGCAGCTTGGCAAATCCGGGACTAGCGACGTTCGGAGATATGCAGTATTTT. It translates to CASSLANPGLATFGDMQYF.

This clonotype was recorded a few times. V usage is TRBV12-3 or TRBV12-4 and J usage is TRBJ1-4, with no clear D. The CDR3 extends over 12 amino acids. V lost 6 bases and J lost 8, with 10 bases in between. CDR3 bases: TGTGCCAGCAGCCTCCCGCGGGAAAAACTGTTTTTT. It codes for CASSLPREKLFF.

This clonotype has more than one count but fewer than ten. V gene TRBV3-1 combines with J gene TRBJ2-1, with D uncertain. CDR1 and CDR2 (germline): LGHDT, YNNKEL (reference sequence). The CDR3 covers 11 residues. Trimming cost V 1 base and J 10 bases, with 5 bases left between them. The CDR3 DNA follows: TGTGCCAGCAGCCAAGCCACCGAGCAGTTCTTC. It yields the protein CASSQATEQFF.

Concerning this clonotype: This may be a read error: a much more frequent sequence differs by one nucleotide. The chain links TRBV7-9 to TRBJ2-5, with D perhaps matching TRBD2 (6 bases). V was pared by 4 bases and J by 0 bases, with 9 bases between. CDR3 length: 14 residues. Germline CDR1 is SEHNR and CDR2 is FQNEAQ (reference sequence). The CDR3 DNA reads TGTGCCAGCAGCTCCGCTAGCGACCAAGAGACCCAGTACTTC. This gives the protein CASSSASDQETQYF.

A few counts support this clonotype. CDR3 protein: CASSEAAGGPPDTQYF. CDR3 nucleotides: TGCGCCAGCAGTGAGGCTGCGGGAGGGCCTCCAGATACGCAGTATTTT. V usage is TRBV10-2 and J usage is TRBJ2-3, with TRBD2 identical over 9 bases. V lost 2 bases, J lost 4 bases, and 7 bases stayed unmatched. The CDR3 has 16 amino acids. In germline, CDR1 is WSHSY, CDR2 SAAADI.

This clonotype was counted only a few times. The gene calls are TRBV2 and TRBJ2-1, with 9 positions matching TRBD1. With 6 bases clipped from V and 10 bases from J, the junction kept 7 bases outside the gene matches. Per germline, CDR1 SNHLY and CDR2 FYNNEI. The CDR3 sequence is 13 residues long. The CDR3 spells CASRGDRADEQFF. The CDR3 DNA sequence: TGTGCCAGCAGGGGGGACAGGGCCGACGAGCAGTTCTTC.

This clonotype has a count of ten or more. The V and J genes are TRBV6-6 and TRBJ2-1; possibly TRBD2 for D (6 bases). The CDR3 has 15 residues. The V gene lost 6 bases and the J gene lost 7 bases, with 19 bases spanning the gap. Looked up from germline, CDR1 is MNHNY and CDR2 is SVGAGI (reference sequence). The CDR3 loop is CASRSDSGDVNEQFF. CDR3 nucleotide sequence: TGTGCCAGCAGATCCGACTCGGGAGATGTAAATGAGCAGTTCTTC.

The rearrangement joins TRBV5-1 to TRBJ2-1; D may be TRBD2 (6 bases). Germline-derived CDR1 and CDR2 are SGHRS and YFSETQ. This CDR3 spans 12 amino acids. V lost 2 bases to trimming and J lost 8 bases, with 8 bases between them. The DNA for the CDR3 is TGCGCCAGCAGCTTACCGGGGGATGAGCAGTTCTTC. Its translation: CASSLPGDEQFF.

In its sample, this clonotype was seen many times. The J gene is TRBJ2-1, the V gene TRBV3-1; possibly TRBD1 or TRBD2 for D (6 bases each). The germline CDR1 and CDR2 sequences are LGHDT and YNNKEL (reference sequence). V was cut by 3 bases and J by 10 bases, with 16 bases left in between. The CDR3 is 14 residues long. The chain's CDR3 is CASSHRGGIGEQFF. CDR3 coding DNA: TGTGCCAGCAGCCATCGAGGGGGGATAGGGGAGCAGTTCTTC.

J is TRBJ2-7 and V is TRBV9, with D maybe TRBD2 (5 bases). With 3 bases removed from V and 7 bases from J, the gap between germline ends came to 8 bases. CDR1 and CDR2 from the germline V gene are SGDLS and YYNGEE. CDR3 length: 11 residues. The DNA of the CDR3 is TGTGCCAGCAGCGCCAGGAGGGAGCAGTACTTC. Its protein is CASSARREQYF.

The CDR3 coding sequence is TGTGCCAGCAGCTTGATTCAAAGCTCCTACAATGAGCAGTTCTTC. Translated: CASSLIQSSYNEQFF. The rearrangement links TRBV7-3 to TRBJ2-1; no firm D call. V was pared by 3 bases and J by 0 bases, with 9 bases between. The CDR3 is 15 residues long. Germline V gene lookup returns CDR1 SGHTA and CDR2 FQGTGA.

The gene calls are TRBV2 and TRBJ2-7; no reliable D call. CDR3 length equals 11 residues. The germline V gene encodes CDR1 SNHLY and CDR2 FYNNEI. Between the trimmed V and J ends, which lost 5 bases and 2 bases, there was a span of 4 bases. The CDR3, as DNA: TGTGCCAGCAGTAAGGCCTACGAGCAGTACTTC. This gives the protein CASSKAYEQYF.

The genes are TRBV3-1 and TRBJ1-2, with D possibly being TRBD1 (5 bases). The ends were cut back, 0 bases at V and 4 bases at J, with 12 bases in the middle. This CDR3 has 15 residues. Germline CDR1 is LGHDT and CDR2 is YNNKEL (reference sequence). The DNA for the CDR3 is TGTGCCAGCAGCCAAGAGGGGCAGCCCTTCTATGGCTACACCTTC. This sequence encodes CASSQEGQPFYGYTF.

This clonotype was recorded a few times. The V call is TRBV3-1, the J call TRBJ1-3; D not resolved. The CDR3 runs 15 residues. V lost 0 bases and J lost 4, with 10 bases in between. Germline V gene data show CDR1 as LGHDT and CDR2 as YNNKEL (reference sequence). CDR3 sequence (DNA): TGTGCCAGCAGCCAAGATCTGCTTTTCGGAAACACCATATATTTT. Its protein product is CASSQDLLFGNTIYF.

This clonotype was counted at least ten times. V usage is TRBV29-1 and J usage is TRBJ1-1; D call uncertain. The CDR3 totals 13 residues. Germline V gene lookup returns CDR1 SQVTM and CDR2 ANQGSEA. V lost 7 bases and J lost 0, with 12 bases in between. CDR3: CSAEGQMNTEAFF. In DNA, the CDR3 is TGCAGCGCTGAGGGCCAGATGAACACTGAAGCTTTCTTT.

This clonotype was counted at least ten times. The chain recombines TRBV7-9 with TRBJ2-5; maybe TRBD1 (5 bases). CDR1 and CDR2 from the germline V gene are SEHNR and FQNEAQ (reference sequence). V gave up 5 bases and J gave up 3 bases, with 13 bases separating them. The CDR3 consists of 14 residues. The CDR3 spells CASSTYQGKETQYF. The CDR3 coding sequence is TGTGCCAGCAGCACTTACCAGGGAAAAGAGACCCAGTACTTC. The whole variable domain, filled in from reference TRBV7-9 and TRBJ2-5, reads DTGVSQNPRHKITKRGQNVTFRCDPISEHNRLYWYRQTLGQGPEFLTYFQNEAQLEKSRLLSDRFSAERPKGSFSTLEIQRTEQGDSAMYLCASSTYQGKETQYFGPGTRLLVL.

The V call is TRBV12-3 or TRBV12-4, the J call TRBJ2-7; TRBD1 is a possible D gene (5 bases). The length of the CDR3 is 16 residues. Trimming removed 2 bases from V and 2 bases from J, with 16 bases in between. The CDR3 DNA follows: TGTGCCAGCAGTTTAAACCCAGGGCCGCCACCCTACGAGCAGTACTTC. This encodes CASSLNPGPPPYEQYF.

The CDR3 sequence is CATSRDRAGEETQYF. The CDR3 DNA reads TGTGCCACCAGCAGAGATAGAGCGGGGGAAGAGACCCAGTACTTC. The V call is TRBV15, the J call TRBJ2-5, with 8 bases aligning to TRBD2. The CDR3 loop spans 15 amino acids. Germline V gene data show CDR1 as LNHNV and CDR2 as YYDKDF (reference sequence). V lost 0 bases, J lost 3 bases, and 3 bases stayed unmatched. The full variable domain, in which reference TRBV15 and TRBJ2-5 provide the parts outside the CDR3, is DAMVIQNPRYQVTQFGKPVTLSCSQTLNHNVMYWYQQKSSQAPKLLFHYYDKDFNNEADTPDNFQSRRPNTSFCFLDIRSPGLGDTAMYLCATSRDRAGEETQYFGPGTRLLVL.